The 8 T cell receptor beta chains below come from one sample, sequenced in a study of cytomegalovirus exposure and HLA in healthy donors (TCRdb year 2017). Receptor amplification or capture employed the immunoSEQ multiplex PCR assay. The multiplex PCR relied on a mix of 60 forward primers for TCR Vbeta segments and 13 reverse primers for TCR Jbeta segments. This immuneACCESS table, as held by TCRdb, lists in-frame sequences with V and J called but not all clones. Of the missing ones, under half trace to an unresolved V gene in checked studies; the others have no known cause. The sample table records around 88,000 clones; roughly 70% of these occur just once. The ten biggest clones cover roughly 1.8% of the sample. Sequencing was performed on PBMCs. These receptors originate from a male donor in good health and CMV-seronegative.

V gene TRBV6-5 combines with J gene TRBJ2-3; D gene uncertain. This CDR3 spans 13 amino acids. Germline CDR1 reads MNHEY; CDR2 reads SVGAGI. Deletions cut 4 bases from V and 4 bases from J, with 9 bases between. For the CDR3, the DNA is TGTGCCAGCAGTTTAGAGGCGGCAGATACGCAGTATTTT. Translated: CASSLEAADTQYF.

This clone has just a few counts. The rearrangement joins TRBV5-1 to TRBJ2-3; perhaps TRBD2 as D (6 bases). The CDR3 totals 18 residues. Trimming stripped 2 bases from V and 1 base from J, with 20 bases between. The germline V gene encodes CDR1 SGHRS and CDR2 YFSETQ. Here the CDR3 reads CASSFFFGGPAGTDTQYF. The CDR3 nucleotides are TGCGCCAGCAGCTTTTTTTTCGGGGGACCCGCGGGCACAGATACGCAGTATTTT.

This rearrangement joins TRBV2 to TRBJ1-1, with 9 bases that match TRBD1. V was clipped by 6 bases and J by 1 base; unmatched bases: 9. This CDR3 region has 16 residues. Germline V gene data show CDR1 as SNHLY and CDR2 as FYNNEI. The CDR3 DNA sequence: TGTGCCAGCAGCCGTCCCGGGACAGGGACGAACACTGAAGCTTTCTTT. This sequence encodes CASSRPGTGTNTEAFF.

The V and J genes are TRBV15 and TRBJ2-5; TRBD2 aligns across 9 bases. V lost 6 bases and J lost 3; bases outside the gene matches: 5. Germline V gene data show CDR1 as LNHNV and CDR2 as YYDKDF (reference sequence). The CDR3 extends over 14 amino acids. The CDR3: CATRVSGREETQYF. CDR3 sequence (DNA): TGTGCCACCAGGGTTAGCGGGAGAGAAGAGACCCAGTACTTC.

The V and J genes are TRBV9 and TRBJ1-1; 7 bases fit TRBD1. Germline V gene lookup returns CDR1 SGDLS and CDR2 YYNGEE. With 3 bases clipped from V and 0 bases from J, the junction kept 11 bases outside the gene matches. The length of the CDR3 is 17 residues. CDR3 in amino acids: CASSETGTATMNTEAFF. The CDR3 DNA sequence: TGTGCCAGCAGCGAAACCGGGACAGCCACCATGAACACTGAAGCTTTCTTT.

This rearrangement joins TRBV6-6 to TRBJ1-5; 7 bases are shared with TRBD1. The CDR3 contains 15 residues. Germline V gene sequence: CDR1 MNHNY, CDR2 SVGAGI (reference sequence). Trimming removed 6 bases from V and 3 bases from J; junction bases left unmatched: 8. CDR3: CASRRDRGSNQPQHF. In DNA form, the CDR3 reads TGTGCCAGCAGGCGGGACAGAGGTTCCAATCAGCCCCAGCATTTT.

The rearrangement uses TRBV27 and TRBJ2-7; 9 bases map to TRBD2. CDR1 MNHEY and CDR2 SMNVEV come from the germline V gene (reference sequence). This CDR3 comprises 14 residues. V dropped 3 bases and J dropped 5; count of bases not matched to a gene: 5. CDR3 in amino acids: CASSLGSGSHEQYF. The CDR3 bases are TGTGCCAGCAGTTTGGGTAGCGGGAGCCACGAGCAGTACTTC.

J is TRBJ1-3 and V is TRBV30, with D unresolved. V lost 0 bases and J 4 bases, leaving 19 bases between the germline ends. The CDR3 consists of 17 residues. Germline V gene data show CDR1 as GTSNPN and CDR2 as SVGIG (reference sequence). This chain's CDR3 is CAWSVPLSVFLGNTIYF. CDR3 sequence (DNA): TGTGCCTGGAGTGTACCACTATCGGTCTTCCTCGGAAACACCATATATTTT. The full variable domain, in which reference TRBV30 and TRBJ1-3 provide the parts outside the CDR3, is SQTIHQWPATLVQPVGSPLSLECTVEGTSNPNLYWYRQAAGRGLQLLFYSVGIGQISSEVPQNLSASRPQDRQFILSSKKLLLSDSGFYLCAWSVPLSVFLGNTIYFGEGSWLTVV.